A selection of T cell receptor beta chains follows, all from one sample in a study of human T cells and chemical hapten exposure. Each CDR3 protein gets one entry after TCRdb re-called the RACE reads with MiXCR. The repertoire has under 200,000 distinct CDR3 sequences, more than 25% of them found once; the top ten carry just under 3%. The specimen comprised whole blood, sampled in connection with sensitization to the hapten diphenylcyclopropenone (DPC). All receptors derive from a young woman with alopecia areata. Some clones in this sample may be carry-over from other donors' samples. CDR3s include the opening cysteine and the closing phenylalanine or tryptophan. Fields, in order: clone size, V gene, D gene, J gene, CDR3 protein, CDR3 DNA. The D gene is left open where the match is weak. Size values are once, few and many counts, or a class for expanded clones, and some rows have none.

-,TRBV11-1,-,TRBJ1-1,CASSLNSAEAFF,TGTGCCAGCAGCTTAAACTCGGCAGAAGCTTTCTTT
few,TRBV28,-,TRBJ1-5,CASNPGTGQPQHF,TGTGCCAGCAACCCCGGGACCGGGCAGCCCCAGCATTTT
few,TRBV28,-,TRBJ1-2,CASRSRGPNDGYTF,TGTGCCAGCAGAAGCAGGGGCCCTAACGATGGCTACACCTTC
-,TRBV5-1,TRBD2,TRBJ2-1,CASSPISGSTMREQFF,TGCGCCAGCAGCCCCATTAGCGGGTCTACAATGAGGGAGCAGTTCTTC
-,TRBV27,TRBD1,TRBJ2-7,CASSAQGARNEQYF,TGTGCCAGCAGTGCACAGGGGGCGCGAAACGAGCAGTACTTC
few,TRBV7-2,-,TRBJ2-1,CASSLGREFPNEQFF,TGTGCCAGCAGCTTAGGCCGGGAGTTCCCCAATGAGCAGTTCTTC
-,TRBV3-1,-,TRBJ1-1,CASSQIGTEAFF,TGTGCCAGCAGCCAGATAGGCACTGAAGCTTTCTTT
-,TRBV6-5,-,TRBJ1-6,CASSLQSNSPLHF,TGTGCCAGCAGTCTACAATCTAATTCACCCCTCCACTTT
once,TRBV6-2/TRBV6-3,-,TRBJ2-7,CASSYMQALEQYF,TGTGCCAGCAGTTACATGCAGGCTCTGGAACAGTACTTC
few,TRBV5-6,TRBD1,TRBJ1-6,CASSQQTGAASPLHF,TGTGCCAGCAGCCAGCAGACAGGGGCTGCTTCACCCCTCCACTTT
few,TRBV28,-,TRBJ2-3,CASSLETADTQYF,TGTGCCAGCAGTTTAGAGACCGCAGATACGCAGTATTTT
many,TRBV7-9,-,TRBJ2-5,CASSLGSETQYF,TGTGCCAGCAGCTTAGGATCGGAGACCCAGTACTTC
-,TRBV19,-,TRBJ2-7,CASSRDRLGPSYEQYF,TGTGCCAGTAGTAGAGACAGGTTAGGACCCTCCTACGAGCAGTACTTC
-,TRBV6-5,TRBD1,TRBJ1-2,CASSLGQVLTGYTF,TGTGCCAGCAGTTTGGGACAGGTATTGACTGGCTACACCTTC
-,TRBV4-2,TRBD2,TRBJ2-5,CASSLQTSGQETQYF,TGTGCCAGCAGCCTCCAGACTAGCGGCCAAGAGACCCAGTACTTC
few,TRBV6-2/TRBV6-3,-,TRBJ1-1,CASSGLGYEAFF,TGTGCCAGCAGCGGTTTGGGGTATGAAGCTTTCTTT
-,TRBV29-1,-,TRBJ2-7,CSASLRAGEQYF,TGCAGCGCTAGCTTGAGGGCGGGGGAGCAGTACTTC
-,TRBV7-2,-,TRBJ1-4,CASVLQYNEKLFF,TGTGCCAGCGTCTTACAGTATAATGAAAAACTGTTTTTT
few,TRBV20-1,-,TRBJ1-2,CSAPRPGEDGYTF,TGCAGTGCCCCTCGACCCGGGGAGGATGGCTACACCTTC
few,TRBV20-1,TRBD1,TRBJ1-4,CSASRDSDGLF,TGCAGTGCTAGTCGGGACAGTGACGGTCTTTTT
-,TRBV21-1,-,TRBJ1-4,CPPDSGNEKLFF,TGTCCTCCCGACTCAGGAAATGAAAAACTGTTTTTT
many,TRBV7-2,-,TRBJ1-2,CASSLEQGYGYTF,TGTGCCAGCAGCTTAGAACAGGGTTATGGCTACACCTTC
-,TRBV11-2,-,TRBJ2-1,CASSRETNEQFF,TGTGCCAGCAGCCGCGAAACCAATGAGCAGTTCTTC
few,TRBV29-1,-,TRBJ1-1,CSVEALNTEAFF,TGCAGCGTTGAAGCTTTGAACACTGAAGCTTTCTTT
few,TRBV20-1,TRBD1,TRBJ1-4,CSASGAGGREKLFF,TGCAGTGCTAGCGGGGCAGGGGGCCGTGAAAAACTGTTTTTT
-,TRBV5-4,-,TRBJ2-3,CASSYLSANTQYF,TGTGCCAGCAGCTACCTTTCCGCGAATACGCAGTATTTT
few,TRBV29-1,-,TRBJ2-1,CSSTRGSYNEQFF,TGCAGCTCCACGAGGGGTTCCTACAATGAGCAGTTCTTC
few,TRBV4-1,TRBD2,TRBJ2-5,CASSQVGGGTPETQYF,TGCGCCAGCAGCCAAGTTGGGGGGGGGACCCCAGAGACCCAGTACTTC
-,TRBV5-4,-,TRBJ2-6,CASSLVSGANVLTF,TGTGCCAGCAGCTTGGTTTCTGGGGCCAACGTCCTGACTTTC
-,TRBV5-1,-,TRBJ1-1,CASSGKPGREPNTEAFF,TGCGCCAGCAGCGGGAAACCAGGTCGGGAGCCGAACACTGAAGCTTTCTTT
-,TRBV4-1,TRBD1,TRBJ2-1,CASSQDRQGANNEQFF,TGCGCCAGCAGCCAAGATCGTCAGGGGGCGAACAATGAGCAGTTCTTC
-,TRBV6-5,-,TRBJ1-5,CASSYSQTANQPQHF,TGTGCCAGCAGTTACTCGCAGACAGCTAATCAGCCCCAGCATTTT
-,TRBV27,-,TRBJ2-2,CASSYSPPTGELFF,TGTGCCAGCAGTTACTCACCACCCACCGGGGAGCTGTTTTTT
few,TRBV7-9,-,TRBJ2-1,CASSLEDEQFF,TGTGCCAGCAGCTTAGAAGATGAGCAGTTCTTC
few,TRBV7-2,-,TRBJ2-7,CASSLGRVSSYEQYF,TGTGCCAGCAGCTTAGGTCGGGTGAGCTCCTACGAGCAGTACTTC
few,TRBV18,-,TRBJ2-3,CASSPVQSTDTQYF,TGTGCCAGCTCACCAGTCCAGTCCACAGATACGCAGTATTTT
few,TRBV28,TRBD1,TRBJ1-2,CASSAPRTGGIYYGYTF,TGTGCCAGCAGTGCCCCTCGGACAGGGGGCATCTACTATGGCTACACCTTC
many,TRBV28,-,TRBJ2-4,CASTSYSAIQYF,TGTGCCAGCACCTCATACTCCGCTATTCAGTACTTC
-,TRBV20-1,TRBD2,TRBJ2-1,CSAGGLAGLTEQFF,TGCAGTGCTGGGGGACTAGCGGGTCTCACGGAGCAGTTCTTC
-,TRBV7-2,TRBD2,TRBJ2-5,CASSLFGGGTFEETQYF,TGTGCCAGCAGCTTATTTGGGGGGGGGACTTTTGAAGAGACCCAGTACTTC
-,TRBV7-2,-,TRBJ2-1,CASSQGGYSYNEQFF,TGTGCCAGCTCACAGGGGGGGTACTCCTACAATGAGCAGTTCTTC
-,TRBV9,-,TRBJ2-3,CASSVFVGGRTDTQYF,TGTGCCAGCAGCGTATTTGTGGGGGGTCGCACAGATACGCAGTATTTT
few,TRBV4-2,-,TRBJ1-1,CASSHVGRGTEAFF,TGTGCCAGCAGCCATGTGGGGAGGGGCACTGAAGCTTTCTTT
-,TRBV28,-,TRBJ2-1,CASSSTGHPNSYNEQFF,TGTGCCAGCAGTTCGACGGGACACCCAAACTCCTACAATGAGCAGTTCTTC
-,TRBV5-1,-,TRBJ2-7,CASSLFDISTDEQYF,TGCGCCAGCAGCTTATTCGACATTAGTACGGACGAGCAGTACTTC
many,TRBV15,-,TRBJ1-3,CATSRDMGRETGNTIYF,TGTGCCACCAGCAGAGATATGGGCAGGGAGACTGGAAACACCATATATTTT
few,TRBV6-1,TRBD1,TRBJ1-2,CASTSLGGTAYGYTF,TGTGCCAGCACTTCATTGGGCGGGACAGCCTATGGCTACACCTTC
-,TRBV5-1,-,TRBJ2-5,CASRLQLGEETQYF,TGCGCCAGCAGACTGCAACTGGGAGAAGAGACCCAGTACTTC
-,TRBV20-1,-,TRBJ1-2,CSAIADVPGTF,TGCAGTGCTATAGCCGACGTCCCGGGCACCTTC
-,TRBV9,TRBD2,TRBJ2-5,CASSVAGGGPPQETQYF,TGTGCCAGCAGCGTAGCTGGCGGGGGACCTCCCCAAGAGACCCAGTACTTC
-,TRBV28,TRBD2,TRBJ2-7,CASSLAGEGSYEQYF,TGTGCCAGCAGTTTAGCGGGAGAAGGGTCCTACGAGCAGTACTTC
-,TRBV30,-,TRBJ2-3,CAWSIGGSAQYF,TGTGCCTGGAGTATCGGCGGTTCGGCGCAGTATTTT
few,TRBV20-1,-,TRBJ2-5,CSASLETQYF,TGCAGTGCTTCCCTAGAGACCCAGTACTTC
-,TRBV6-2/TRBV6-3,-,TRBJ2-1,CASSQELRTVQFF,TGTGCCAGCAGCCAGGAGCTTAGGACTGTGCAGTTCTTC
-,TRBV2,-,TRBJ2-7,CASSVLYEQYF,TGTGCCAGCAGTGTACTCTACGAGCAGTACTTC
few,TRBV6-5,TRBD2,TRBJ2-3,CASRKGLAGAVDTQYF,TGTGCCAGCAGAAAGGGACTAGCGGGAGCAGTAGATACGCAGTATTTT
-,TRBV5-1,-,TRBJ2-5,CASSEGYQETQYF,TGCGCCAGCAGCGAGGGGTATCAAGAGACCCAGTACTTC
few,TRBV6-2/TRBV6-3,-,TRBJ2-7,CASLDITYEQYF,TGTGCCAGCTTGGACATTACCTACGAGCAGTACTTC
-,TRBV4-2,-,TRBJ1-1,CASSQQPENTEAFF,TGTGCCAGCAGCCAACAGCCAGAGAACACTGAAGCTTTCTTT
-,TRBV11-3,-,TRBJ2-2,CASSLGGTSPGELFF,TGTGCCAGCAGCTTAGGGGGGACAAGCCCCGGGGAGCTGTTTTTT